This T cell receptor beta chain was recovered during a study of PD-1 blockade in classical Hodgkin lymphoma. Germline loops: CDR1 SGHTA, CDR2 FQGNSA. The CDR3 length is 15 residues. V lost 2 bases and J 3 bases, leaving 13 bases between the germline ends. As to time point: newly diagnosed, previously untreated cHL patient sample. The protocol was immunoSEQ multiplex PCR, while the TCRdb copy is restricted to in-frame clones and leaves out a portion. The table has 25,000 to 35,000 clones, under 95% seen once. The chain couples TRBV7-2 to TRBJ1-2, with D tentatively TRBD1 (6 bases). The sequenced material came from peripheral blood mononuclear cells (PBMCs). The source of this sequence is a human donor with classical Hodgkin lymphoma. Here the CDR3 reads CASSLYDRIHYGYTF. CDR3 DNA: TGTGCCAGCAGCTTATATGACAGGATTCACTATGGCTACACCTTC.